The present entry profiles one T cell receptor beta chain with its context. The sample originates from a study of blood T cell repertoires in COVID-19. Study in general: COVID-19 samples, acute and convalescent, were from the United States, Italy and Spain. PBMCs, B-cell-depleted T cells, or T cells were the source of the cDNA or gDNA that made up the material.

Per the study methods: The assay estimated nucleated cells by amplifying reference gene primers. Sequencing was performed with immunoSEQ multiplex PCR; in TCRdb, only in-frame clones are kept and a portion is missing. The V and J calls and clone size were taken over from that table, and D and trimming were inferred from the DNA. Altogether about 55,000 clones are present, more than 80% being singletons, with the ten largest covering 1.4%. The ends lost 6 bases at V and 6 bases at J; junction bases unmatched: 10. This CDR3 comprises 16 residues. The germline CDR1 and CDR2 sequences are MDHEN and SYDVKM.

This sequence was found in a man between 60 and 70 years old with acute or convalescent COVID-19. J is TRBJ1-6 and V is TRBV28; 8 bases map to TRBD1. What was sequenced was peripheral blood. CDR3 sequence (DNA): TGTGCCAGCAGGGTCCGATTCGACAGGGGTAATTCACCCCTCCACTTT. Its protein is CASRVRFDRGNSPLHF. Filled out from reference TRBV28 and TRBJ1-6, the complete variable domain reads DVKVTQSSRYLVKRTGEKVFLECVQDMDHENMFWYRQDPGLGLRLIYFSYDVKMKEKGDIPEGYSVSREKKERFSLILESASTNQTSMYLCASRVRFDRGNSPLHFGNGTRLTVT.